Given below is one T cell receptor (beta chain) in context. This record comes from a study of blood T cell repertoires in COVID-19. Study-level background: Samples of COVID-19 (acute and convalescent) were obtained from the United States, Italy and Spain. In each case, the material was cDNA or gDNA derived from T cells, B-cell-depleted T cells, or PBMCs.

In the original workflow: The authors estimated nucleated cell counts from reference gene primer amplification. The protocol was immunoSEQ multiplex PCR, while the TCRdb copy is restricted to in-frame clones and leaves out a portion. V, J and clone size were drawn from that table, and D and trimming were deduced from the DNA. The sample includes about 54,000 clones, more than 70% seen only once; the top ten take more than 8%. This CDR3 is built from 16 residues. Germline CDR1 and CDR2: LGHDT and YNNKEL (reference sequence). With 0 bases removed from V and 2 bases from J, the gap between germline ends came to 12 bases.

This sequence was found in a man in his sixties with active COVID-19. The specimen sequenced was peripheral blood. J is TRBJ2-3 and V is TRBV3-1 (or the pseudogene TRBV3-2); D is unresolved. Here the CDR3 DNA reads TGTGCCAGCAGCCAAGAACCCGGCAGGAACACAGATACGCAGTATTTT. It yields the protein CASSQEPGRNTDTQYF.